Listed below are T cell receptor beta chains from one sample, sequenced in a study of vaccination effects on CD4 cells after COVID-19. The data were produced by immunoSEQ multiplex PCR, yet TCRdb's version contains in-frame clones alone and is incomplete. The sample includes some 20,000 clones, around three quarters of them seen just once. What these receptors recognize is not known. The specimen was CD4+ T cells from PBMCs cultured with HCoV-229E spike peptides, collected before COVID-19 vaccination. These receptors all come from a human donor who received a COVID-19 vaccine. Each CDR3 is given without its conserved first and last residue. Only part of the rows carry a size: once, few, many, or a class if the clone is expanded.

NA	TRBV4-1	ASSQERASGHNEQF
NA	TRBV6-1	ASSARKGGSPANYGYT
NA	TRBV12-5	ASGTRQGPYNEQF
NA	TRBV5-1	ASSFGAGGANEQF
NA	TRBV6-5	ASSYSGGSYGYT
NA	TRBV12-3/TRBV12-4	ASTPGRIWEAF
NA	TRBV11-2	ASDPRGGYNEQF
NA	TRBV4-2	ASSQDISGTNLQY
NA	TRBV7-9	ASSLNPLVEQY
NA	TRBV7-2	ASGLLRDTQY
once	TRBV5-1	ASEPSGVSNEQF
NA	TRBV9	ASSVEKGLAGLNEQF
NA	TRBV30	AWSVLGYEQY
once	TRBV5-1	ASSFGGEETQY
few	TRBV18	ASSPLGSRGDGYT
NA	TRBV25-1	ASRPTGSYEQY
once	TRBV11-2	ASSQGQKKETQY
NA	TRBV10-3	AISEGVGKLAKNIQY
NA	TRBV7-9	ASSDRDSYGYT
NA	TRBV2	ASSPFLTGAGELF
NA	TRBV10-2	ASSDLGGFEAF
once	TRBV5-1	ASSLFGPNTGELF
NA	TRBV3-1/TRBV3-2	ASSQGGSGNSPLH
NA	TRBV6-1	ASSEDPGSLEAF
NA	TRBV10-1	ASSLTVGEAF
NA	TRBV1	TSSQVTPDKNIQY
NA	TRBV5-4	ASSSRLDHNEQF
NA	TRBV25-1	ASSSAAGYGYT
NA	TRBV24-1	ATSSPANTGELF
NA	TRBV5-6	ASSSGLAGVGGAYNEQF
NA	TRBV3-1/TRBV3-2	ASSLYRDNEQF
NA	TRBV5-4	ASSKPGLAGGRGTGELF
NA	TRBV19	ASSIGTGNGELF
NA	TRBV19	ASRPLGGRGEKLF
few	TRBV7-9	ASSPRRDSLMNTEAF
NA	TRBV2	ASSDLDYQETQY
NA	TRBV6-5	ASSYSSGDLQETQY
few	TRBV5-1	ASSFRTGGSNEQY
NA	TRBV4-1	ASSQPTSGRREQY
NA	TRBV5-6	ASSLAPDREQY
NA	TRBV6-1	ASSEEAGQGRRGDQPQH
NA	TRBV5-4	ASSPEGVEQY
NA	TRBV5-8	ASSFNGVGGRYGYT
NA	TRBV2	ASSLGSSGRDEQF
NA	TRBV11-2	ASSSQLAGGRNEQF
NA	TRBV10-3	AISTQGDQPQH
NA	TRBV5-1	ASRVGHRDNYEQY
NA	TRBV7-9	ASSRRVLDEQF
NA	TRBV18	ASSPSVSEAF
NA	TRBV27	ASSSWGFTGANVLT
NA	TRBV3-1/TRBV3-2	ASSQGQSNQPQH
NA	TRBV2	ASSDALAMDQPQH
NA	TRBV10-1	ASVPGLEYNEQF
NA	TRBV20-1	SASSGGNEQF